This entry lists 14 T cell receptor beta chains sequenced from one sample in a study of blood T cell repertoires in COVID-19. Clones were sequenced by immunoSEQ multiplex PCR, and TCRdb holds only the in-frame ones, with some missing. Among about 230,000 clones, approximately 80% were seen once, and the ten largest hold 6.5% to 9%. The sample taken for sequencing was peripheral blood. The receptor set was obtained from a woman aged 45-65 years with acute or convalescent COVID-19.

V and J are TRBV19 and TRBJ1-6; TRBD1 aligns across 12 bases. The trim removed 7 bases at V and 10 bases at J, leaving 8 bases unmatched. From germline, CDR1 is LNHDA and CDR2 SQIVND (reference sequence). The CDR3 spans 15 residues. CDR3 protein: CASMDPGTGGSPLHF. In DNA, the CDR3 is TGTGCCAGTATGGACCCGGGGACAGGGGGCTCACCCCTCCACTTT.

The V call is TRBV5-6, the J call TRBJ2-5, with D possibly being TRBD1 (6 bases). The length of the CDR3 is 13 residues. Germline V gives CDR1 SGHDT, CDR2 YYEEEE. V shed 4 bases and J shed 4 bases, with 11 bases lying between them. The CDR3 DNA reads TGTGCCAGCAGCCCCCGGACAGTAGAGACCCAGTACTTC. This codes for CASSPRTVETQYF.

This clone was seen a few times. The chain has TRBV5-6 and TRBJ2-1; D might be TRBD2 (6 bases). From germline, CDR1 is SGHDT and CDR2 YYEEEE. The germline V and J ends were trimmed by 1 base and 7 bases, with 18 bases remaining between them. The CDR3 sequence is 16 residues long. The CDR3 nucleotides are TGTGCCAGCAGCTTGCCCGCCGGGGGACCCCTAAATGAGCAGTTCTTC. As protein: CASSLPAGGPLNEQFF.

The chain uses TRBV5-5 and TRBJ2-7; no clear D. The CDR3 sequence is 14 residues long. V lost 4 bases and J lost 2, with 13 bases in between. CDR1 is SGHKS, CDR2 YYEKEE, per germline (reference sequence). CDR3 protein: CASSTTRRTYEQYF. In nucleotides, the CDR3 is TGTGCCAGCAGCACAACGCGGAGAACCTACGAGCAGTACTTC.

CDR3 coding DNA: TGTGCCAGCAGCTTAGCGCTAACAGGGAGTGAAAAACTGTTTTTT. Protein: CASSLALTGSEKLFF. This sequence joins TRBV7-2 and TRBJ1-4, with a weak D call TRBD1 (6 bases). Germline V CDR1 and CDR2: SGHTA, FQGNSA. Trimming took 0 bases from V and 7 from J, leaving 12 bases between them. This CDR3 spans 15 amino acids.

The V and J genes are TRBV5-1 and TRBJ1-3, with D perhaps matching TRBD1 (6 bases). The length of the CDR3 is 14 residues. The V end was cut by 0 bases, the J end by 4 bases, with 8 bases between. Germline V gene sequence: CDR1 SGHRS, CDR2 YFSETQ. The CDR3 spells CASSLGGLGNTIYF. In nucleotides, the CDR3 is TGCGCCAGCAGCTTGGGGGGGCTCGGAAACACCATATATTTT.

The V call is TRBV28, the J call TRBJ1-2, with 7 bases fitting TRBD1. The germline CDR1 and CDR2 sequences are MDHEN and SYDVKM. This CDR3 region has 15 residues. The trim removed 6 bases at V and 3 bases at J, leaving 10 bases unmatched. The CDR3 spells CASRATDRVDYGYTF. The CDR3 coding sequence is TGTGCCAGCAGGGCGACTGACAGGGTTGACTATGGCTACACCTTC.

This clone was counted only a few times. This chain connects TRBV2 to TRBJ1-4; TRBD1 might be the D (5 bases). With 4 bases removed from V and 5 bases from J, the gap between germline ends came to 11 bases. Germline values: CDR1 SNHLY, CDR2 FYNNEI. This CDR3 is 14 amino acids long. The CDR3 DNA follows: TGTGCCAGCAGTGGGGGGGTACAGAATGAAAAACTGTTTTTT. Translation: CASSGGVQNEKLFF. The entire variable domain, with the rest obtained from reference TRBV2 and TRBJ1-4, is as follows: EPEVTQTPSHQVTQMGQEVILRCVPISNHLYFYWYRQILGQKVEFLVSFYNNEISEKSEIFDDQFSVERPDGSNFTLKIRSTKLEDSAMYFCASSGGVQNEKLFFGSGTQLSVL.

The J gene is TRBJ2-1, the V gene TRBV24-1, with 8 bases fitting TRBD1. The CDR3 has 12 residues. Losses at the gene ends were 9 bases for V and 12 bases for J; bases not matched to a gene: 9. Germline CDR1 is KGHDR and CDR2 is SFDVKD. The CDR3 loop is CATGGQAAGQFF. CDR3 sequence (DNA): TGTGCCACCGGGGGACAGGCCGCGGGGCAGTTCTTC.

This chain links TRBV3-1 (or the pseudogene TRBV3-2) with TRBJ2-2, with D possibly being TRBD2 (5 bases). Looked up from germline, CDR1 is LGHDT and CDR2 is YNNKEL (reference sequence). V lost 6 bases and J 1 base, leaving 9 bases between the germline ends. The CDR3 loop spans 14 amino acids. Here the CDR3 reads CASSPEENTGELFF. The CDR3 DNA follows: TGTGCCAGCAGTCCGGAGGAGAACACCGGGGAGCTGTTTTTT.

The rearrangement joins TRBV5-5 to TRBJ1-2; D unclear. The CDR3 spans 14 residues. Germline V gene lookup returns CDR1 SGHKS and CDR2 YYEKEE (reference sequence). The V end was cut by 3 bases, the J end by 3 bases, with 12 bases between. CDR3 in DNA: TGTGCCAGCAGCTCCCCGGGGAGGCACTATGGCTACACCTTC. Translating it yields CASSSPGRHYGYTF.

The chain uses TRBV24-1 and TRBJ2-7, with 8 bases fitting TRBD1. V shed 5 bases and J 4 bases; nucleotides not matched to a gene: 6. CDR3 length: 14 amino acids. Germline CDR1 reads KGHDR; CDR2 reads SFDVKD. The CDR3 loop reads CATSATGGIYEQYF. CDR3 nucleotides: TGTGCCACCAGTGCTACAGGGGGAATATACGAGCAGTACTTC.

This chain links TRBV3-1 (or the pseudogene TRBV3-2) with TRBJ2-7; 10 nucleotides agree with TRBD1. V shed 4 bases and J 2 bases; nucleotides not matched to a gene: 5. Per the germline V gene, CDR1 is LGHDT and CDR2 is YNNKEL (reference sequence). The length of the CDR3 is 15 residues. CDR3 DNA sequence: TGTGCCAGCAGCCCCCGGGACAGGGGCGCCTACGAGCAGTACTTC. Protein sequence: CASSPRDRGAYEQYF.

The J gene is TRBJ2-7, the V gene TRBV11-2; 9 bases match TRBD1. The germline CDR1 and CDR2 sequences are SGHAT and FQNNGV. The trim removed 4 bases at V and 3 bases at J, leaving 10 bases unmatched. The CDR3 totals 16 residues. CDR3 amino acids: CASSSTGTGTVYEQYF. CDR3 in DNA: TGTGCCAGCAGCTCAACCGGGACAGGGACTGTCTACGAGCAGTACTTC.